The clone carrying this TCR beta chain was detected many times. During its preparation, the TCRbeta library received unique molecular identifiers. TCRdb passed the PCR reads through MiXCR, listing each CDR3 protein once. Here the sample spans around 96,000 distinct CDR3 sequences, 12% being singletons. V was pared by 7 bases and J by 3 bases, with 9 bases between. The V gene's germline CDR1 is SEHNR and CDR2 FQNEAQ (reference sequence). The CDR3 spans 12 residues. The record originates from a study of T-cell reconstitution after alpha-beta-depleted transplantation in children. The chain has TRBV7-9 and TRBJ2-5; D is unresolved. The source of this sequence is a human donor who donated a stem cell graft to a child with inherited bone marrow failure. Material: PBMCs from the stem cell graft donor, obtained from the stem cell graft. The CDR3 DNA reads TGTGCCAGCAACCTCCCAGAAGAGACCCAGTACTTC. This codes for CASNLPEETQYF.